This T cell receptor beta chain was found in a study of control samples from healthy donors and cancer patients. Sequenced by immunoSEQ multiplex PCR; TCRdb stores in-frame clones only, minus some. Among approximately 160,000 clones listed, 90% to 95% were seen once. This CDR3 region has 11 residues. CDR1 LGHDT and CDR2 YNNKEL come from the germline V gene (reference sequence). The V gene lost 1 base and the J gene lost 4 bases, with 1 base spanning the gap. The V and J genes are TRBV3-1 (or the pseudogene TRBV3-2) and TRBJ1-1, with D hard to call. The sequence was obtained from a woman between 18 and 29 years old in good health. The sequenced sample was blood. The CDR3 loop reads CASSQVTEAFF. The DNA for the CDR3 is TGTGCCAGCAGCCAAGTCACTGAAGCTTTCTTT.